The clone carrying this T cell receptor (beta chain) was detected many times. MiXCR, applied by TCRdb to the reads, yields one record per CDR3 protein. The sample includes around 440,000 distinct CDR3 sequences, 11% of them seen just once. The sample belongs to a study of T cell repertoires in cytomegalovirus infection. The receptor was isolated from a human donor in good health (CMV status not recorded). Some clones in this sample may be carry-over from other donors' samples. The material sequenced was PBMCs.

CDR3: CASSLEPGGYGYTF. The CDR3 coding sequence is TGTGCCAGCAGCTTAGAGCCGGGAGGCTATGGCTACACCTTC. The chain combines TRBV11-2 with TRBJ1-2, with D uncertain. The V end was cut by 0 bases, the J end by 4 bases, with 9 bases between. Germline assignment: CDR1 SGHAT and CDR2 FQNNGV. This CDR3 spans 14 amino acids.